This is a list of T cell receptor beta chains from one sample in a study of cytomegalovirus exposure and HLA in healthy donors. Sequencing used immunoSEQ multiplex PCR; TCRdb keeps in-frame clones, though not all of them. The table has about 140,000 clones, around 10% seen once. The sequenced sample consisted of PBMCs. These TCRs come from a male donor in good health and CMV-seronegative. CDR3s include the opening cysteine and the closing phenylalanine or tryptophan. Fields, in order: J gene, V gene, clone size, D gene, CDR3 protein, CDR3 DNA. A D gene is named only where the DNA matches it firmly. A row's size may be missing; if present it is once, few, many or a size class.

TRBJ2-7 | TRBV11-2 | NA | NA | CASSPDYSYEQYF | TGTGCCAGCAGCCCGGACTACTCCTACGAGCAGTACTTC
TRBJ1-2 | TRBV5-4 | NA | TRBD1 | CASSSGTGQVIYGYTF | TGTGCCAGCAGCTCCGGCACCGGACAGGTGATCTATGGCTACACCTTC
TRBJ2-6 | TRBV5-1 | few | TRBD1 | CASSTAGTGGSGANVLTF | TGCGCCAGCAGTACAGCCGGGACAGGGGGCTCTGGGGCCAACGTCCTGACTTTC
TRBJ2-7 | TRBV19 | NA | TRBD1 | CASSPSTGWGYEQYF | TGTGCCAGTAGTCCCTCGACAGGGTGGGGATACGAGCAGTACTTC
TRBJ1-1 | TRBV29-1 | few | NA | CSVLTGTEAFF | TGCAGCGTTCTAACAGGGACTGAAGCTTTCTTT
TRBJ2-3 | TRBV19 | NA | NA | CASSSISTDTQYF | TGTGCCAGTAGTAGTATCAGCACAGATACGCAGTATTTT
TRBJ1-6 | TRBV5-1 | few | NA | CASSLDINNSPLHF | TGCGCCAGCAGCTTGGACATAAATAATTCACCCCTCCACTTT
TRBJ2-3 | TRBV4-2 | NA | NA | CASSQDGRGYTDTQYF | TGTGCCAGCAGCCAAGATGGGCGGGGTTATACAGATACGCAGTATTTT
TRBJ2-3 | TRBV9 | NA | TRBD2 | CASSLSGGAADTQYF | TGTGCCAGCAGCCTCAGCGGGGGGGCGGCAGATACGCAGTATTTT
TRBJ1-1 | TRBV28 | few | TRBD1 | CASSFQGQGSRWIF | TGTGCCAGCAGTTTCCAGGGACAGGGAAGTCGATGGATTTTT
TRBJ2-7 | TRBV27 | few | TRBD1 | CASSIFRDRVHEQYF | TGTGCCAGCAGTATTTTCCGGGACAGGGTCCACGAGCAGTACTTC
TRBJ1-2 | TRBV10-3 | few | NA | CAISEHTGYTF | TGTGCCATCAGTGAGCACACAGGCTACACCTTC
TRBJ2-7 | TRBV27 | few | TRBD1 | CASSPHRDRGKEQYF | TGTGCCAGCAGTCCACACCGGGACAGGGGAAAAGAGCAGTACTTC
TRBJ2-2 | TRBV19 | few | TRBD2 | CASSITTSGFPGELFF | TGTGCCAGTAGTATTACGACTAGCGGGTTCCCCGGGGAGCTGTTTTTT
TRBJ2-1 | TRBV5-4 | NA | NA | CASNPIGGGRYNEQFF | TGTGCCAGCAATCCCATCGGCGGGGGCCGTTACAATGAGCAGTTCTTC
TRBJ1-6 | TRBV5-1 | NA | TRBD1 | CASSRTQGDSPLHF | TGCGCCAGCAGCCGGACTCAGGGGGACTCACCCCTCCACTTT
TRBJ1-2 | TRBV19 | few | NA | CASKLKGLDNRANYGYTF | TGTGCCAGTAAACTGAAGGGACTAGATAATCGAGCTAACTATGGCTACACCTTC
TRBJ1-5 | TRBV19 | few | TRBD1 | CASSTRQGASGNQPQHF | TGTGCCAGTAGTACCCGACAGGGGGCGAGCGGCAATCAGCCCCAGCATTTT
TRBJ2-1 | TRBV18 | NA | NA | CASSPRRSSYNEQFF | TGTGCCAGCTCACCGAGGAGAAGCTCCTACAATGAGCAGTTCTTC
TRBJ1-5 | TRBV7-9 | NA | TRBD1 | CASSTRQGLQHF | TGTGCCAGCAGCACAAGACAGGGCCTCCAGCATTTT
TRBJ2-1 | TRBV7-3 | NA | TRBD2 | CASSSTSGGLYNEQFF | TGTGCCAGCAGTTCGACTAGCGGGGGCCTCTACAATGAGCAGTTCTTC
TRBJ2-1 | TRBV10-3 | NA | TRBD1 | CATHRGEDEQFF | TGTGCCACCCACAGGGGGGAGGATGAGCAGTTCTTC
TRBJ2-7 | TRBV25-1 | NA | TRBD2 | CASSEYRGDEQYF | TGTGCCAGCAGTGAATATCGGGGGGACGAGCAGTACTTC
TRBJ1-1 | TRBV7-9 | NA | NA | CASSLGRSGKRSEAFF | TGTGCCAGCAGCTTAGGAAGAAGCGGAAAGCGGTCTGAAGCTTTCTTT